The next 8 T cell receptor beta chains were all read from a single sample in a study of metastatic and nonmetastatic thyroid tumors. TCRdb re-analyzed the PCR reads through MiXCR. The repertoire includes about 23,000 clones, more than 20% of them detected once, and approximately 12% sits in the top ten. Thyroid surgery was performed in patients who had received no treatment beforehand. The sample consisted of tumor tissue. These receptors came from a male donor with papillary thyroid cancer or a benign thyroid nodule (not recorded which). Some clones in this sample may be carry-over from other donors' samples.

This clone was recorded a few times. The V gene is TRBV29-1, the J gene TRBJ1-1; 7 nucleotides agree with TRBD1. The CDR3 loop spans 17 amino acids. V lost 6 bases, J lost 0 bases, and 16 bases stayed unmatched. Germline V gene data show CDR1 as SQVTM and CDR2 as ANQGSEA. The CDR3 DNA reads TGCAGCGTGTTGGGTGCACAGGGGCATCCCATGAACACTGAAGCTTTCTTT. This translates into CSVLGAQGHPMNTEAFF.

A word on this clone: Its ends do not fully match the called genes, so a read error is possible. This chain connects TRBV12-3 or TRBV12-4 to TRBJ2-2; D is possibly TRBD1 (6 bases). CDR3 length: 16 amino acids. CDR3 amino acids: CANSLKAGGHTWELFF. As DNA, the CDR3 is TGTGCCAACAGTTTAAAAGCTGGGGGCCACACCTGGGAGCTGTTTTTT.

This chain uses TRBV7-8 with TRBJ2-7; 7 bases agree with TRBD1. Germline CDR1 and CDR2: SGHVS and FQNEAQ. This CDR3 has 15 amino acids. J gave up 3 bases and V 5 bases, and 10 bases lay outside the gene matches. The CDR3 DNA reads as TGTGCCAGCAGCCCCTTGACAGGGCCGGACTACGAGCAGTACTTC. Amino acids: CASSPLTGPDYEQYF.

This clone was recorded many times. The chain has TRBV13 and TRBJ2-1; D possibly matches TRBD1 or TRBD2 (5 bases each). The germline V gene has CDR1 PRHDT and CDR2 FYEKMQ (reference sequence). This CDR3 contains 13 residues. Trimming took 0 bases from V and 8 from J, leaving 8 bases between them. The CDR3 sequence is CASSLGGVDEQFF. In nucleotides, the CDR3 is TGTGCCAGCAGCTTAGGGGGGGTCGATGAGCAGTTCTTC.

The table lists this clone with a few counts. The chain is built from TRBV27 and TRBJ2-2; 8 positions match TRBD1. Trimming removed 7 bases from V and 3 bases from J; junction bases left unmatched: 7. CDR3 length: 15 residues. CDR1 and CDR2 from the germline V gene are MNHEY and SMNVEV (reference sequence). The CDR3 nucleotides read TGTGCCAGCAAAACTGGACAGGGTTACACCGGGGAGCTGTTTTTT. Amino acids: CASKTGQGYTGELFF.

The chain couples TRBV5-1 to TRBJ2-1, with a possible D match to TRBD2 (5 bases). Germline V gives CDR1 SGHRS, CDR2 YFSETQ. The CDR3 runs 15 residues. Trimming shortened V by 0 bases and J by 2 bases, and 9 bases separated the two germline ends. The DNA of the CDR3 is TGCGCCAGCAGCTTGGGGGAGACCCCCTACAATGAGCAGTTCTTC. It codes for CASSLGETPYNEQFF.

This clone showed up many times. The rearrangement links TRBV30 to TRBJ1-4; the match to TRBD1 covers 8 bases. J was trimmed by 0 bases and V by 5 bases; bases with no gene match: 2. Germline V gene sequence: CDR1 GTSNPN, CDR2 SVGIG (reference sequence). This CDR3 region has 14 residues. CDR3 loop: CAWDRGSTNEKLFF. DNA for the CDR3: TGTGCCTGGGACAGGGGATCAACTAATGAAAAACTGTTTTTT.

This clone was counted ten times or more. The chain joins TRBV20-1 to TRBJ2-7; D not certain. The V end was cut by 3 bases, the J end by 1 base, with 13 bases between. This CDR3 is 14 amino acids long. From germline, CDR1 is DFQATT and CDR2 SNEGSKA (reference sequence). The CDR3 DNA is TGCAGTGCTAGTAGGGCTGGGGATTCCTACGAGCAGTACTTC. Translated: CSASRAGDSYEQYF.